Following are 14 T cell receptor beta chains from one sample sequenced in a study of T cells in Graves' hyperthyroidism and ophthalmopathy (dated 2019 in TCRdb). The library relied on multiplex PCR. The sequencer listed for this sample is Illumina HiSeq 2000. The TCR beta CDR3 regions were amplified from the RNA transcripts. A first-round RT-PCR of the TCR CDR3 used the HTBI primer set with the Qiagen OneStep RT-PCR kit. The public reads were reprocessed in TCRdb via fastp at Q25 and MiXCR, keeping in-frame beta chains. Every distinct CDR3 protein forms one entry, paired with its most common genes and DNA. In all, the sample holds about 360,000 distinct CDR3 sequences, and about 12% of those were seen once. The ten top clones hold 9.2% of the sample. Sequencing was performed on blood. These TCRs come from a woman aged 18 to 35 with Graves' hyperthyroidism.

This clonotype has at least ten counts. This rearrangement joins TRBV11-2 to TRBJ2-1; TRBD2 aligns across 7 bases. The CDR3 extends over 12 amino acids. Germline V gives CDR1 SGHAT, CDR2 FQNNGV. V shed 1 base and J 15 bases; nucleotides not matched to a gene: 6. The CDR3 sequence is CASSLVGLDGFF. The CDR3 DNA follows: TGTGCCAGCAGCTTAGTTGGACTAGATGGGTTCTTC.

This clonotype was seen many times. The chain couples TRBV5-1 to TRBJ1-6; D gene uncertain. Trimming took off 0 bases at V and 8 bases at J, with 9 bases between the two ends. The CDR3 sequence is 14 residues long. The germline CDR1 and CDR2 sequences are SGHRS and YFSETQ. The chain's CDR3 is CASSLGAAYSPLHF. The DNA for the CDR3 is TGCGCCAGCAGCTTGGGGGCAGCCTATTCACCCCTCCACTTT.

V is TRBV24-1 and J is TRBJ1-4, with no clear D. V was trimmed by 4 bases and J by 4 bases, leaving 6 bases between them. The CDR3 loop spans 13 amino acids. The germline V gene encodes CDR1 KGHDR and CDR2 SFDVKD. The CDR3 DNA reads TGTGCCACCAGTGACAGCCTTAATGAAAAACTGTTTTTT. As protein: CATSDSLNEKLFF.

This clonotype was observed a few times. The chain links TRBV12-3 or TRBV12-4 to TRBJ2-5, with no clear D. The CDR3 spans 13 residues. The germline V and J ends were trimmed by 1 base and 3 bases, with 6 bases remaining between them. The CDR3 sequence: CASSLVQKETQYF. CDR3 DNA sequence: TGTGCCAGCAGTTTAGTACAAAAAGAGACCCAGTACTTC.

This clonotype was seen many times. The CDR3 loop is CASSVFGHEETQYF. For the CDR3, the DNA is TGTGCCAGCAGCGTTTTCGGACACGAAGAGACCCAGTACTTC. The genes are TRBV9 and TRBJ2-5, with TRBD1 as a possible D gene (5 bases). The germline V gene has CDR1 SGDLS and CDR2 YYNGEE. The CDR3 spans 14 residues. V lost 2 bases, J lost 3 bases, and 11 bases lay in between.

This clonotype has a count of ten or more. In nucleotides, the CDR3 is TGTGCCAGCAGCTCGCAATTCAATCAGCCCCAGCATTTT. Residues: CASSSQFNQPQHF. This rearrangement joins TRBV11-2 to TRBJ1-5, with D uncertain. The CDR3 has 13 amino acids. From germline, CDR1 is SGHAT and CDR2 FQNNGV. The V end was cut by 4 bases, the J end by 3 bases, with 7 bases between.

This clonotype came up many times. The chain links TRBV30 to TRBJ2-2; possible D gene TRBD2, 6 bases. Looked up from germline, CDR1 is GTSNPN and CDR2 is SVGIG (reference sequence). The CDR3 spans 16 residues. The V end was cut by 1 base, the J end by 2 bases, with 14 bases between. The CDR3 DNA reads as TGTGCCTGGAGTGGTAGGGCTAGCGTAAACACCGGGGAGCTGTTTTTT. Its protein is CAWSGRASVNTGELFF.

This clonotype was counted many times. The chain employs TRBV12-3 or TRBV12-4 and TRBJ1-5, with D possibly TRBD1 on 5 matching bases. This CDR3 spans 15 amino acids. V lost 5 bases and J lost 7, with 18 bases in between. The CDR3 nucleotides read TGTGCCAGCAGTCCCCGAGGGGAGGGTATACAGCCCCAGCATTTT. It yields the protein CASSPRGEGIQPQHF.

This clonotype appeared many times. The V and J genes are TRBV27 and TRBJ2-3; TRBD1 might be the D (6 bases). This CDR3 is built from 15 residues. The V gene lost 1 base and the J gene lost 0 bases, with 8 bases spanning the gap. The germline CDR1 and CDR2 sequences are MNHEY and SMNVEV (reference sequence). In DNA form, the CDR3 reads TGTGCCAGCAGTTTATTGGGGACAAGCACAGATACGCAGTATTTT. It encodes CASSLLGTSTDTQYF.

There are many counts of this clonotype. The chain employs TRBV12-3 or TRBV12-4 and TRBJ2-7; D uncertain. CDR3 length: 12 residues. V was shortened by 6 bases and J by 1 base, with 7 bases between the two germline ends. The CDR3 nucleotides are TGTGCCAGCAGCTTCGGGTCCTACGAGCAGTACTTC. Translation gives CASSFGSYEQYF.

This clonotype was recorded at least ten times. The V and J genes are TRBV2 and TRBJ1-5; D remains unclear. This CDR3 spans 12 amino acids. The ends were cut back, 6 bases at V and 11 bases at J, with 14 bases in the middle. Looked up from germline, CDR1 is SNHLY and CDR2 is FYNNEI. The CDR3 DNA sequence: TGTGCCAGCAGCCTCGACACTCCAACCCAGCATTTT. Protein sequence: CASSLDTPTQHF.

This clonotype turned up a few times. The genes are TRBV14 and TRBJ1-4, with a weak D call TRBD1 (6 bases). V gave up 0 bases and J gave up 7 bases, with 15 bases separating them. CDR1 and CDR2 from the germline V gene are SGHDN and FVKESK. CDR3 length: 16 amino acids. The CDR3 reads CASSQESQGLGEKLFF. DNA of the CDR3: TGTGCCAGCAGCCAAGAATCGCAGGGGCTCGGTGAAAAACTGTTTTTT.

This clonotype was picked up many times. The chain is built from TRBV18 and TRBJ1-3; a possible D gene is TRBD1 (5 bases). With 4 bases removed from V and 0 bases from J, the gap between germline ends came to 13 bases. Germline V gene lookup returns CDR1 KGHSH and CDR2 LQKENI. The CDR3 spans 16 residues. CDR3 DNA: TGTGCCAGCTCACTGGGACGCTCGAGCTCTGGAAACACCATATATTTT. Translation: CASSLGRSSSGNTIYF.

This clonotype was counted ten times or more. The chain recombines TRBV29-1 with TRBJ2-7, with 11 bases identical to TRBD2. From germline, CDR1 is SQVTM and CDR2 ANQGSEA. There are 13 residues in the CDR3. V lost 7 bases to trimming and J lost 0 bases; unmatched junction nucleotides: 2. CDR3 in amino acids: CSAGTSGSYEQYF. The DNA for the CDR3 is TGCAGCGCAGGGACTAGCGGCTCCTACGAGCAGTACTTC.